This passage covers 28 T cell receptor beta chains from one sample sequenced in a study of ipilimumab plus nivolumab after autologous stem cell transplantation. Sequencing used immunoSEQ multiplex PCR; TCRdb keeps in-frame clones, though not all of them. The sample holds around 84,000 clones, more than 80% seen once. This specimen consisted of PBMCs, obtained in a trial of ipilimumab plus nivolumab as post-transplant consolidation. The receptors originated from a male donor with diffuse large B-cell lymphoma.

This clone was counted a single time. The gene calls are TRBV19 and TRBJ1-4; tentatively, D is TRBD1 (6 bases). The germline V gene has CDR1 LNHDA and CDR2 SQIVND (reference sequence). This CDR3 is 18 amino acids long. The V end lost 3 bases, the J end lost 6 bases, and 23 bases lay between the germline ends. The CDR3 coding sequence is TGTGCCAGTAGTATTGACGGGGGGCGAACCCGATCGGATGAAAAACTGTTTTTT. Its translation: CASSIDGGRTRSDEKLFF.

This sequence joins TRBV7-2 and TRBJ2-1, with D possibly called TRBD1 or TRBD2 (5 bases each). CDR3 length: 15 residues. V gave up 2 bases and J gave up 10 bases, with 18 bases separating them. The V gene's germline CDR1 is SGHTA and CDR2 FQGNSA. The DNA for the CDR3 is TGTGCCAGCAGCTTATACGGGACCGAAGTCAACGAGCAGTTCTTC. This sequence encodes CASSLYGTEVNEQFF.

The chain has TRBV2 and TRBJ2-2, with unresolved D. Germline-derived CDR1 and CDR2 are SNHLY and FYNNEI. V was trimmed by 5 bases and J by 1 base, leaving 11 bases between them. The CDR3 is made up of 15 amino acids. As DNA, the CDR3 is TGTGCCAGCAGTTCTACCCCCCTGAACACCGGGGAGCTGTTTTTT. This codes for CASSSTPLNTGELFF.

The chain is built from TRBV7-2 and TRBJ2-7; 8 bases are a match to TRBD2. In germline, CDR1 is SGHTA, CDR2 FQGNSA. The V and J ends lost 1 base and 2 bases, in that order; junction bases with no gene match: 7. The CDR3 contains 16 residues. The CDR3 nucleotides are TGTGCCAGCAGCTTAGGGAATAGCGGGGCTGCCTACGAGCAGTACTTC. It codes for CASSLGNSGAAYEQYF.

V and J are TRBV5-1 and TRBJ2-5; D possibly corresponds to TRBD1 (6 bases). The CDR3 totals 15 residues. Per germline, CDR1 SGHRS and CDR2 YFSETQ. Trimming shortened V by 1 base and J by 5 bases, and 15 bases separated the two germline ends. The CDR3, as DNA: TGCGCCAGCAGCTTGAATCAGGACAGAGGGGAGACCCAGTACTTC. Protein product: CASSLNQDRGETQYF.

The rearrangement links TRBV11-2 to TRBJ2-1; D gene ambiguous. The V gene's germline CDR1 is SGHAT and CDR2 FQNNGV. Trimming left V 4 bases short and J 9 bases short, with 13 bases between. The CDR3 runs 13 residues. CDR3 sequence: CASSSAIVGEQFF. The CDR3 DNA sequence: TGTGCCAGCAGCTCAGCCATAGTGGGTGAGCAGTTCTTC.

The rearrangement uses TRBV4-2 and TRBJ2-2; the D is unclear. The CDR3 has 17 residues. Germline loops: CDR1 LGHNA, CDR2 YNFKEQ. The germline V and J ends were trimmed by 2 bases and 1 base, with 14 bases remaining between them. CDR3 sequence: CASSQFPTAMNTGELFF. The DNA of the CDR3 is TGTGCCAGCAGCCAATTCCCAACCGCGATGAACACCGGGGAGCTGTTTTTT.

CDR3 DNA: TGTGCCAGCAGCTTACTCCCAGCTAACTATGGCTACACCTTC. It codes for CASSLLPANYGYTF. The V gene is TRBV7-2, the J gene TRBJ1-2; D ambiguous. Trimming cost V 2 bases and J 0 bases, with 7 bases left between them. This CDR3 comprises 14 residues. Germline loops: CDR1 SGHTA, CDR2 FQGNSA.

Written as DNA, the CDR3 is TGCGCCAGCAGCTTCGGGGGTAGCACAGATACGCAGTATTTT. It yields the protein CASSFGGSTDTQYF. This chain links TRBV5-1 with TRBJ2-3; a weak D match, TRBD2 (6 bases). Germline V gene data show CDR1 as SGHRS and CDR2 as YFSETQ. The germline V and J ends were trimmed by 2 bases and 0 bases, with 7 bases remaining between them. The CDR3 extends over 14 amino acids.

The chain is built from TRBV5-1 and TRBJ2-4; no reliable D call. Germline V lookup: CDR1 SGHRS, CDR2 YFSETQ. The CDR3 spans 15 residues. Trimming stripped 0 bases from V and 6 bases from J, with 13 bases between. The CDR3 sequence is CASSLGQARLNIQYF. The CDR3 DNA sequence: TGCGCCAGCAGCTTGGGGCAGGCCCGCTTAAACATTCAGTACTTC. The full variable domain, completed using reference TRBV5-1 and TRBJ2-4, is KAGVTQTPRYLIKTRGQQVTLSCSPISGHRSVSWYQQTPGQGLQFLFEYFSETQRNKGNFPGRFSGRQFSNSRSEMNVSTLELGDSALYLCASSLGQARLNIQYFGAGTRLSVL.

V usage is TRBV4-1 and J usage is TRBJ2-1; D gene unclear. In germline, CDR1 is MGHRA, CDR2 YSYEKL. This CDR3 comprises 14 residues. The ends were cut back, 2 bases at V and 0 bases at J, with 5 bases in the middle. In DNA, the CDR3 is TGCGCCAGCAGCCAACCGAGCTCCTACAATGAGCAGTTCTTC. Translating gives CASSQPSSYNEQFF.

This clone was observed a handful of times. The chain is built from TRBV5-6 and TRBJ1-6; D call uncertain. V lost 4 bases to trimming and J lost 7 bases, with 9 bases between them. This CDR3 spans 13 amino acids. Germline lookup yields CDR1 SGHDT and CDR2 YYEEEE. The CDR3 reads CASSLDWNSPLHF. Written as DNA, the CDR3 is TGTGCCAGCAGCCTGGACTGGAATTCACCCCTCCACTTT.

V is TRBV9 and J is TRBJ1-5; D is uncertain. Germline V gene lookup returns CDR1 SGDLS and CDR2 YYNGEE. The CDR3 has 15 amino acids. The ends were cut back, 0 bases at V and 5 bases at J, with 12 bases in the middle. The CDR3 spells CASSVDGRDHQPQHF. The CDR3 DNA is TGTGCCAGCAGCGTAGATGGGAGGGATCATCAGCCCCAGCATTTT. Using reference TRBV9 and TRBJ1-5 for the parts outside the CDR3, the full variable domain is DSGVTQTPKHLITATGQRVTLRCSPRSGDLSVYWYQQSLDQGLQFLIQYYNGEERAKGNILERFSAQQFPDLHSELNLSSLELGDSALYFCASSVDGRDHQPQHFGDGTRLSIL.

The chain has TRBV7-8 and TRBJ1-2; 7 bases agree with TRBD1. The CDR3 is 18 amino acids. V lost 5 bases to trimming and J lost 5 bases; unmatched junction nucleotides: 20. Germline values: CDR1 SGHVS, CDR2 FQNEAQ. CDR3 sequence: CASSPSGRAGGNLYGYTF. For the CDR3, the DNA is TGTGCCAGCAGCCCATCAGGCAGGGCAGGGGGGAACCTATATGGCTACACCTTC. Combining the CDR3 with reference TRBV7-8 and TRBJ1-2 gives the whole variable domain GAGVSQSPRYKVAKRGQDVALRCDPISGHVSLFWYQQALGQGPEFLTYFQNEAQLDKSGLPSDRFFAERPEGSVSTLKIQRTQQEDSAVYLCASSPSGRAGGNLYGYTFGSGTRLTVV.

This chain uses TRBV2 with TRBJ2-1; tentative D call: TRBD1 (5 bases). Germline CDR1 is SNHLY and CDR2 is FYNNEI. The CDR3 consists of 15 residues. V lost 6 bases to trimming and J lost 1 base, with 13 bases between them. DNA for the CDR3: TGTGCCAGCAGACAGACAGTACTTTCCTACAATGAGCAGTTCTTC. Amino acids: CASRQTVLSYNEQFF.

The J gene is TRBJ1-1, the V gene TRBV27; possibly TRBD1 for D (6 bases). Trimming stripped 7 bases from V and 3 bases from J, with 18 bases between. This CDR3 has 15 residues. Germline V gives CDR1 MNHEY, CDR2 SMNVEV (reference sequence). Here the CDR3 reads CASKGGGTRDTEAFF. CDR3 sequence (DNA): TGTGCCAGCAAGGGTGGGGGCACGAGGGACACTGAAGCTTTCTTT.

The V gene is TRBV5-3, the J gene TRBJ1-5; D possibly corresponds to TRBD1 (5 bases). TRBV5-3 is reported as an ORF; its role is uncertain. The CDR3 length is 15 residues. V was clipped by 0 bases and J by 3 bases, with 10 bases between them. In DNA, the CDR3 is TGTGCCAGAAGCTTGGGACGGGACTTCAATCAGCCCCAGCATTTT. This translates into CARSLGRDFNQPQHF.

The chain employs TRBV4-1 and TRBJ2-1; 11 bases agree with TRBD2. CDR1 MGHRA and CDR2 YSYEKL come from the germline V gene. The junction had 8 bases not matched to a gene; V was cut back by 2 bases and J by 8 bases. This CDR3 region has 16 residues. The CDR3 here is CASSQPTSGGRYEQFF. The CDR3 nucleotides are TGCGCCAGCAGCCAACCTACTAGCGGGGGTCGGTATGAGCAGTTCTTC.

In this sample, this clone turned up once. The gene calls are TRBV5-1 and TRBJ2-5, with a weak D call TRBD2 (7 bases). Trimming left V 5 bases short and J 5 bases short, with 16 bases between. Germline CDR1 is SGHRS and CDR2 is YFSETQ. The CDR3 sequence is 14 residues long. CDR3 amino acids: CASRGGGYSETQYF. In DNA, the CDR3 is TGCGCCAGCAGAGGGGGGGGTTATTCGGAGACCCAGTACTTC. The full variable domain, completed using reference TRBV5-1 and TRBJ2-5, is KAGVTQTPRYLIKTRGQQVTLSCSPISGHRSVSWYQQTPGQGLQFLFEYFSETQRNKGNFPGRFSGRQFSNSRSEMNVSTLELGDSALYLCASRGGGYSETQYFGPGTRLLVL.

The rearrangement links TRBV5-6 to TRBJ2-2; D is possibly TRBD1 (5 bases). The CDR3 is 16 residues long. Trimming stripped 2 bases from V and 3 bases from J, with 14 bases between. Looked up from germline, CDR1 is SGHDT and CDR2 is YYEEEE. CDR3: CASSFQQAWYTGELFF. CDR3 nucleotide sequence: TGTGCCAGCAGCTTCCAACAGGCTTGGTACACCGGGGAGCTGTTTTTT.

This clone was counted a single time. The chain is built from TRBV7-3 and TRBJ2-3; 15 bases fit TRBD2. This CDR3 comprises 17 residues. In germline, CDR1 is SGHTA, CDR2 FQGTGA. After removal of 1 base from V and 6 bases from J, the junction contained 5 bases not matched to a gene. As DNA, the CDR3 is TGTGCCAGCAGCTTAATGGGACTAGCGGGGGGTATGGATACGCAGTATTTT. It yields the protein CASSLMGLAGGMDTQYF.

The DNA of the CDR3 is TGCGCCAGCAGCCAAGAGTTGCTAGCGGAGCGGGGGGAGACCCAGTACTTC. It specifies CASSQELLAERGETQYF. This rearrangement joins TRBV4-1 to TRBJ2-5, with 8 nucleotides matching TRBD2. The V gene's germline CDR1 is MGHRA and CDR2 YSYEKL. V dropped 0 bases and J dropped 5; count of bases not matched to a gene: 11. The CDR3 spans 17 residues.

The V and J genes are TRBV4-1 and TRBJ2-3, with TRBD2 matching 11 bases. This CDR3 region has 17 residues. Germline V gene data show CDR1 as MGHRA and CDR2 as YSYEKL. J lost 3 bases, V lost 5 bases, and 10 bases had no gene match. The CDR3 DNA is TGCGCCAGCAGCAGTAGCGGGGGGGCCGTTAGAACAGATACGCAGTATTTT. Protein sequence: CASSSSGGAVRTDTQYF.

The V call is TRBV10-3, the J call TRBJ1-2, with 8 nucleotides matching TRBD1. Germline trimming cut 9 bases from V and 4 bases from J; bases unmatched to any gene: 7. The V gene's germline CDR1 is ENHRY and CDR2 SYGVKD. The CDR3 runs 13 residues. CDR3 bases: TGTGCCATGAGGACAGGGCTAAGCTATGGCTACACCTTC. Translated: CAMRTGLSYGYTF.

The CDR3 here is CASSLSPPYGYTF. The CDR3, as DNA: TGTGCCAGCAGCCTTTCTCCACCCTATGGCTACACCTTC. The J gene is TRBJ1-2, the V gene TRBV11-2; D remains unclear. Trimming removed 5 bases from V and 4 bases from J, with 11 bases in between. The CDR3 loop spans 13 amino acids. Germline CDR1 and CDR2: SGHAT and FQNNGV.

This chain uses TRBV5-5 with TRBJ1-1, with D perhaps matching TRBD1 (6 bases). Between the trimmed V and J ends, which lost 4 bases and 0 bases, there was a span of 13 bases. The CDR3 length is 15 residues. Per germline, CDR1 SGHKS and CDR2 YYEKEE (reference sequence). The CDR3 sequence: CASSGPWTVNTEAFF. DNA for the CDR3: TGTGCCAGCAGCGGCCCTTGGACAGTGAACACTGAAGCTTTCTTT.

V is TRBV19 and J is TRBJ1-3; weak D call: TRBD1 (5 bases). The CDR3 sequence is 15 residues long. V lost 6 bases and J 0 bases, leaving 12 bases between the germline ends. The germline V gene has CDR1 LNHDA and CDR2 SQIVND (reference sequence). The CDR3 DNA reads TGTGCCAGTAGAGACAGACCCAGCTCTGGAAACACCATATATTTT. Its protein is CASRDRPSSGNTIYF.

CDR3: CASSNAQGNTIYF. The CDR3 DNA reads TGTGCCAGCAGCAATGCGCAAGGAAACACCATATATTTT. This chain uses TRBV7-9 with TRBJ1-3; D not resolved. Germline CDR1 and CDR2: SEHNR and FQNEAQ (reference sequence). V shed 5 bases and J shed 4 bases, with 9 bases lying between them. This CDR3 has 13 amino acids.